This TCR beta chain was captured by sequencing in a study of Graves' ophthalmopathy and Graves' hyperthyroidism. Study observations and caveats: Most expanded thyroid clonotypes above 0.001 frequency also appeared in blood.

CDR3 length: 17 amino acids. Germline CDR1 and CDR2: SQVTM and ANQGSEA. Trimming pared 3 bases from V and 0 bases from J, leaving 18 bases between. Worth noting for this clonotype: Its target is unknown.

Amplification targeted the TCR beta CDR3 regions, with RNA transcripts as the source material. HTBI-primed first-round RT-PCR preceded second-round multiplex PCR. TCRdb used MiXCR to reprocess the multiplex PCR reads, holding one entry per CDR3 protein. The sample has around 1,000,000 distinct CDR3 sequences, about 35% seen once. Sequences were obtained from peripheral blood or thyroid tissue (not recorded which). The receptor was derived from an adult man with Graves' hyperthyroidism. The chain combines TRBV29-1 with TRBJ2-1, with TRBD2 as a possible D gene (5 bases). CDR3: CSVDGGILAFSYNEQFF. CDR3 nucleotides: TGCAGCGTTGATGGAGGCATCCTCGCCTTCTCCTACAATGAGCAGTTCTTC.